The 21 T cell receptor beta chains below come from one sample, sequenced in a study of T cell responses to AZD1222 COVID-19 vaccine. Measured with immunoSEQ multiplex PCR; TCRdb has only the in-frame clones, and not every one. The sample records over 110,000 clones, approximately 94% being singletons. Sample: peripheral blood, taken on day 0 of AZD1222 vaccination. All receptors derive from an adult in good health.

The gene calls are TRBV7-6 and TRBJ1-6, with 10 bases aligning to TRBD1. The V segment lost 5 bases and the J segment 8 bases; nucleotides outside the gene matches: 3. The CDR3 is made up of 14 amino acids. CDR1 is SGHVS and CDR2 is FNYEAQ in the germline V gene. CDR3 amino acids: CASSRDRGDSPLHF. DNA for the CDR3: TGTGCCAGCAGCCGGGACAGGGGCGATTCACCCCTCCACTTT.

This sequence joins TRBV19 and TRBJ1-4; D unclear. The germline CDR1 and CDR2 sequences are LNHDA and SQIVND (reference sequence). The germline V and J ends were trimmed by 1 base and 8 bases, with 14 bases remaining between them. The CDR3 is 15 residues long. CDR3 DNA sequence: TGTGCCAGTAGTATAGTCAGCGGACGGTGGGAAAAACTGTTTTTT. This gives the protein CASSIVSGRWEKLFF.

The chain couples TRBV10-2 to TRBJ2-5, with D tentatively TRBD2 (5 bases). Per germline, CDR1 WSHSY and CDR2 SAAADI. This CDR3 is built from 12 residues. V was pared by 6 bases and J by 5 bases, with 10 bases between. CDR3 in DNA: TGCGCCAGCAGAGCGTCGGGGGAGACCCAGTACTTC. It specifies CASRASGETQYF.

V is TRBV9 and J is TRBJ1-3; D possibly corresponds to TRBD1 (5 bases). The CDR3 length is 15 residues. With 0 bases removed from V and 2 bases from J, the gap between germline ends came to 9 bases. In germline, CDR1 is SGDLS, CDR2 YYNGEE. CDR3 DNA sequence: TGTGCCAGCAGCGTAGTTGGGGGTGCTGGAAACACCATATATTTT. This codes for CASSVVGGAGNTIYF.

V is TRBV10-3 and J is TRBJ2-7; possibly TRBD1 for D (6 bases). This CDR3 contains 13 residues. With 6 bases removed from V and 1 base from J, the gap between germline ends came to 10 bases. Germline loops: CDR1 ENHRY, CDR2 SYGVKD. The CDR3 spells CAISTQGSYEQYF. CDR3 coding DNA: TGTGCCATCAGCACCCAGGGGTCCTACGAGCAGTACTTC.

CDR3 DNA: TGTGCCAGTAGTATAGGGGGGGCCGGATTGGATGAGCAGTTCTTC. This gives the protein CASSIGGAGLDEQFF. The rearrangement joins TRBV19 to TRBJ2-1; D possibly uses TRBD1 or TRBD2 (6 bases each). V gave up 1 base and J gave up 8 bases, with 15 bases separating them. Germline values: CDR1 LNHDA, CDR2 SQIVND (reference sequence). This CDR3 spans 15 amino acids.

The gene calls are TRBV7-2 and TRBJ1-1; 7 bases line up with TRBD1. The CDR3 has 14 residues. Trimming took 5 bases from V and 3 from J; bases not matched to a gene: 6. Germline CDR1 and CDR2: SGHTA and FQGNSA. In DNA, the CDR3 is TGTGCCAGCAGCCAAACAGGGGTTTACACTGAAGCTTTCTTT. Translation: CASSQTGVYTEAFF.

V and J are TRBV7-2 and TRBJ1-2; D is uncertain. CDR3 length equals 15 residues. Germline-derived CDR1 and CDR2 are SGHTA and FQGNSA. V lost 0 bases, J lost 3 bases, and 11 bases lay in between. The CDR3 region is CASSLAEGSYYGYTF. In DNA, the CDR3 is TGTGCCAGCAGCTTAGCAGAAGGGTCATACTATGGCTACACCTTC.

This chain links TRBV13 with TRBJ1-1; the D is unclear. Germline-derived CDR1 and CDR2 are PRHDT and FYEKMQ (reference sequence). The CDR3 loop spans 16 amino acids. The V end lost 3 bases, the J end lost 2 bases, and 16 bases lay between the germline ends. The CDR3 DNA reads TGTGCCAGCAGCTTGATGAGACCGGGGTCAAACACTGAAGCTTTCTTT. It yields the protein CASSLMRPGSNTEAFF.

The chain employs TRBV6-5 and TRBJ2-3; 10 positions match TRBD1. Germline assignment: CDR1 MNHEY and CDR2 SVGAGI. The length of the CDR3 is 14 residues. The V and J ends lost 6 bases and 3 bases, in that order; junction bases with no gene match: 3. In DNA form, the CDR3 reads TGTGCCAGCAGATGGACAGGGGGAACAGATACGCAGTATTTT. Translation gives CASRWTGGTDTQYF.

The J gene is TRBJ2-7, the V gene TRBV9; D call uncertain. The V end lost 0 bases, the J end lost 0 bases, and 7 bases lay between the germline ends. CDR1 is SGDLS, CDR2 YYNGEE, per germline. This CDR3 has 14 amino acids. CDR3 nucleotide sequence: TGTGCCAGCAGCGTAGGCCAGAGCTCCTACGAGCAGTACTTC. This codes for CASSVGQSSYEQYF.

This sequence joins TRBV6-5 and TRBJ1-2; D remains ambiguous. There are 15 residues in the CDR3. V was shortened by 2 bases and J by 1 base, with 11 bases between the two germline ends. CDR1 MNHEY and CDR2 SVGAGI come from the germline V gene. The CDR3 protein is CASSYRSPFNYGYTF. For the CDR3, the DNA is TGTGCCAGCAGTTACAGGTCCCCGTTTAACTATGGCTACACCTTC.

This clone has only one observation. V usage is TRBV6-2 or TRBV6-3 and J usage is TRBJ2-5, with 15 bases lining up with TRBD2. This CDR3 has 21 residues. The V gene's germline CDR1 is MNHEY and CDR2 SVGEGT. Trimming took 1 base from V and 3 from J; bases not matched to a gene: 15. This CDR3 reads CASSYWDRGTSGGYHKETQYF. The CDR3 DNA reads TGTGCCAGCAGTTACTGGGACAGGGGGACTAGCGGGGGGTATCATAAAGAGACCCAGTACTTC.

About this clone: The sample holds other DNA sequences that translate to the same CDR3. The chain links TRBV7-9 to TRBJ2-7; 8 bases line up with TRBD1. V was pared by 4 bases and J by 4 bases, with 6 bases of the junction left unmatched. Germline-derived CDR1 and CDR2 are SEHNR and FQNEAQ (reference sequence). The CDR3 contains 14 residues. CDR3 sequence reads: CASSSGTGSYEQYF. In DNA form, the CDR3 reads TGTGCCAGCAGCTCCGGGACAGGATCTTACGAGCAGTACTTC.

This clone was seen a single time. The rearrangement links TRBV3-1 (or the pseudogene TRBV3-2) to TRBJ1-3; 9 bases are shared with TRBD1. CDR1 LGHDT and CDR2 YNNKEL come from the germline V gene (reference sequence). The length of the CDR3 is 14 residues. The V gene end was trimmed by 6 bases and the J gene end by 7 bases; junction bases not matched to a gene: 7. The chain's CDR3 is CASRLQGALNTIYF. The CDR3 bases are TGTGCCAGCAGACTACAGGGGGCTCTTAACACCATATATTTT.

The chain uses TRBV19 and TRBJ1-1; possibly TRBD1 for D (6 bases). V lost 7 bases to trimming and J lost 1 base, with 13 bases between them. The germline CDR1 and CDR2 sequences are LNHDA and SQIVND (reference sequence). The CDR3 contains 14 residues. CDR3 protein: CASTQRTANTEAFF. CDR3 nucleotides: TGTGCCAGTACCCAAAGGACAGCGAACACTGAAGCTTTCTTT.

CDR3 in DNA: TGCGCCAGCAGGGAAAGAAACACTGAAGCTTTCTTT. Translated, it gives CASRERNTEAFF. This chain links TRBV5-1 with TRBJ1-1; D is unclear. Germline V gene lookup returns CDR1 SGHRS and CDR2 YFSETQ. The CDR3 totals 12 residues. V was trimmed by 5 bases and J by 2 bases, leaving 7 bases between them.

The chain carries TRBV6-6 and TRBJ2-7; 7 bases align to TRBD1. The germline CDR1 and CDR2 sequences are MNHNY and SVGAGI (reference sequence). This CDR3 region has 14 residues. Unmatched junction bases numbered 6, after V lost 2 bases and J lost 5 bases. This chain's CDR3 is CASSYGEGADEQYF. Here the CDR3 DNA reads TGTGCCAGCAGTTACGGTGAGGGGGCGGACGAGCAGTACTTC.

CDR3 DNA: TGCGCCAGCAGCCAAGAAGGGTTCGAAAAACTGTTTTTT. It yields the protein CASSQEGFEKLFF. This chain connects TRBV4-1 to TRBJ1-4; D is ambiguous. Germline V gene lookup returns CDR1 MGHRA and CDR2 YSYEKL. The CDR3 consists of 13 residues. V shed 0 bases and J shed 8 bases, with 7 bases lying between them.

The CDR3: CASSRLRGTEAFF. CDR3 DNA sequence: TGTGCCAGTAGTAGACTCAGGGGGACTGAAGCTTTCTTT. The chain has TRBV19 and TRBJ1-1; the match to TRBD1 covers 7 bases. Germline V gene lookup returns CDR1 LNHDA and CDR2 SQIVND (reference sequence). The CDR3 has 13 amino acids. Unmatched junction bases numbered 4, after V lost 4 bases and J lost 5 bases.

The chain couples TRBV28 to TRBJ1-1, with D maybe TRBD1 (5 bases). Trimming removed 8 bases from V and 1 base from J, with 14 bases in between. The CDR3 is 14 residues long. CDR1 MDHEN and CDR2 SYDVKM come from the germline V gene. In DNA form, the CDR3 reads TGTGCCAGCTGGAGGGGCGTTCGGAACACTGAAGCTTTCTTT. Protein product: CASWRGVRNTEAFF.